This TCR beta chain was sequenced for a study of CD8 T cells in ankylosing spondylitis. Findings and caveats of the study: Reportedly, disease-linked clones are significantly enriched in ankylosing spondylitis patients' matched synovial fluid. Disease-linked clones bore a CD8+ phenotype and were relatively rare in peripheral blood. Under 10 highly homologous variants formed a TCR beta motif that appeared characteristic of ankylosing spondylitis blood. Earlier reports found some motif variants in synovial fluid and blood in reactive arthritis.

The trim removed 4 bases at V and 6 bases at J, leaving 13 bases unmatched. There are 16 residues in the CDR3. Looked up from germline, CDR1 is SGHNT and CDR2 is YYREEE (reference sequence). This clonotype was seen only a few times. Its antigen is not identified. TCRdb fed the 5' RACE reads into MiXCR, producing one record per CDR3 protein. The sample includes around 450,000 distinct CDR3 sequences, more than 25% of them seen just once. The clonotype was recovered from a male donor with ankylosing spondylitis. Input material: blood, either unsorted or a sorted T cell fraction (not recorded which). V gene TRBV5-4 combines with J gene TRBJ2-1; 7 positions match TRBD1. CDR3 DNA sequence: TGTGCCAGCAGCAAAGGGACAGACCCCACTTCCAATGAGCAGTTCTTC. Protein: CASSKGTDPTSNEQFF.